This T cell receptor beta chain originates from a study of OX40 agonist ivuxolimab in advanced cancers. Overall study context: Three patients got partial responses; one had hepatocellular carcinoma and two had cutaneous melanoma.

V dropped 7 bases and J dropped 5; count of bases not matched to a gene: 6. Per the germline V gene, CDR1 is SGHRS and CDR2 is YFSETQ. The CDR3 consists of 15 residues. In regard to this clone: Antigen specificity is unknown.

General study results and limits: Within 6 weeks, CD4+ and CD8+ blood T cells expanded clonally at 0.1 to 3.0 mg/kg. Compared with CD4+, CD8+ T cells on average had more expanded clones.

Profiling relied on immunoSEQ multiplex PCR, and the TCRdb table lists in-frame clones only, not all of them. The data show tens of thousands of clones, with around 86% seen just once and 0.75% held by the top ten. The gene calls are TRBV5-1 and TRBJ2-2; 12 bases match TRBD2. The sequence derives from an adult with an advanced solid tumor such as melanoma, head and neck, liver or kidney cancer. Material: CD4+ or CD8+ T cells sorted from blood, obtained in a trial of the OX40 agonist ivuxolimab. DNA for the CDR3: TGCGCCAGCCGCCTAGCGGGAGGGCCGACCGGGGAGCTGTTTTTT. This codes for CASRLAGGPTGELFF.